A selection of T cell receptor beta chains follows, all from one sample in a study of CD8 T cells in ankylosing spondylitis. From the 5' RACE reads, TCRdb called clonotypes with MiXCR, one entry per CDR3 protein. In the table there are around 340,000 distinct CDR3 sequences, roughly 14% of which are singletons. Sequenced material: blood, either unsorted or a sorted T cell fraction (not recorded which). The receptors originated from a male donor with ankylosing spondylitis or in good health (not recorded which). Both conserved end residues are trimmed from each CDR3. The size of a clone is reported for some rows only, either as once, few or many, or as a class for expanded clones.

V gene | clone size | CDR3 protein
TRBV30 | few | AWSNPGQGLVGTQY
TRBV20-1 | - | SATPGSGTQETQY
TRBV29-1 | many | SVGQGPMEPQH
TRBV2 | few | ASTGQGRGETQY
TRBV27 | few | ASSTGEGGCT
TRBV11-2 | few | ASSSPGQFNEQF
TRBV20-1 | many | SARVGADNSPLH
TRBV18 | - | ASSPTEGPNTEAF
TRBV6-5 | few | ASSYSMATNEKLF
TRBV3-1 | many | ASSQDTGFGQPQH
TRBV15 | few | ATSRDRGRLNTEAF
TRBV29-1 | few | SVDGGGFGEKLF
TRBV5-6 | - | ASSLDGTTNTGELF
TRBV6-1 | few | ASRETGGWIRSIRNTEAF
TRBV28 | few | ASSPPGDGSSYNEQF
TRBV6-1 | few | ASRRGGQGKDTQY
TRBV5-1 | few | ASSRTGHEADTQY
TRBV20-1 | few | SAATLADLQRDTQY
TRBV20-1 | few | SATPGPMGDTEAF
TRBV12-3/TRBV12-4 | few | ASSLVLAGGNEQF
TRBV12-3/TRBV12-4 | many | ASSPRQSFNTEAF
TRBV24-1 | few | ATSDGDSNQPQH
TRBV9 | - | ASSVDGLAGGTQY
TRBV27 | few | ASSFSQGREAF
TRBV30 | - | AGTGTSGYEQY
TRBV5-1 | - | ASSFLVRDRALSGANVLT
TRBV6-5 | few | ASSYDQLGGGYT
TRBV29-1 | few | SVEVRAEGEKLF
TRBV12-3/TRBV12-4 | - | ASSSPPTSGRVEQF
TRBV7-2 | few | ASSPNLGGHSTDTQY
TRBV12-3/TRBV12-4 | many | ASSFSSISYNEQF
TRBV5-1 | - | ASSLETGAENTEAF
TRBV12-3/TRBV12-4 | - | ASNPLGGNTEAF
TRBV14 | few | ASSQALWGQQTGKRAGELF
TRBV5-1 | few | ASSLVAAGLEQF
TRBV20-1 | - | SARSGADTQY
TRBV12-3/TRBV12-4 | - | ASSFSFGGTEAF
TRBV5-1 | few | ASSLQRDAYNEQF